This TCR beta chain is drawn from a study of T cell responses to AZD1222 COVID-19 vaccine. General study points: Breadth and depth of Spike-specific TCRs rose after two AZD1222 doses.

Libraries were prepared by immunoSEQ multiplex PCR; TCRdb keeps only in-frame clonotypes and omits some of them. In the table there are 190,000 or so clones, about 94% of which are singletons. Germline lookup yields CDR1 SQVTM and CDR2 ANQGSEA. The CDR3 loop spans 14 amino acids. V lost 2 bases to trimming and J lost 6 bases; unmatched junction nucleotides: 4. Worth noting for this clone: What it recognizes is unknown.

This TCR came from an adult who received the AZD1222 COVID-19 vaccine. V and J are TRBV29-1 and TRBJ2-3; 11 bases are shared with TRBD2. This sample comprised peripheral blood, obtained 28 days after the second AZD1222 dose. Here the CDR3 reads CSVERLAGRDTQYF. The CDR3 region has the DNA TGCAGCGTTGAAAGACTAGCGGGGAGGGATACGCAGTATTTT.